The text below deals with one TCR beta chain. Its specificity is not known. This sample is drawn from a study of Tregs in tolerant kidney transplant recipients. The length of the CDR3 is 16 residues. Germline CDR1 and CDR2: LGHNA and YSLEER. Trimming took off 2 bases at V and 5 bases at J, with 18 bases between the two ends. Some clones are missing from TCRdb's copy, which holds only in-frame ones; the method was immunoSEQ multiplex PCR. In the table there are approximately 82,000 clones, 80% to 95% of which are singletons. General study results and limits: Few patients were studied, so findings need validation in larger groups. Tolerant patients' donor-specific Tregs expanded beyond overall Tregs, suggesting antigen-driven growth. Changing PCR primers prevented nucleotide comparison between some patients' samples. This study did not directly address biological reproducibility.

Mixed chimerism was transient after nonmyeloablative marrow transplants from related graft donors. The source of this sequence is a human patient who received a combined kidney and bone marrow transplant. T cells may partly derive from the graft donor. The sequenced sample was CD4+ T cells from blood (PBMCs), obtained 12 months after the transplant. This chain uses TRBV4-3 with TRBJ2-5; the D gene is possibly TRBD1 (6 bases). Here the CDR3 DNA reads TGCGCCAGCAGCCAATGGCCACAGGGTGGAACCGAGACCCAGTACTTC. Amino acid sequence: CASSQWPQGGTETQYF.